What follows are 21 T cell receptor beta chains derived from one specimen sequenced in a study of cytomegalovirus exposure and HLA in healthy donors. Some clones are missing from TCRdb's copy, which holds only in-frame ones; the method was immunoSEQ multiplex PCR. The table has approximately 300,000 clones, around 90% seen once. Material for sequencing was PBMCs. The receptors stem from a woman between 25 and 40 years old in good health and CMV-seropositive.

CDR3 nucleotides: TGTGCCAGCAGCCCAACTGGGGGCACAGATACGCAGTATTTT. Encoded protein: CASSPTGGTDTQYF. The V call is TRBV13, the J call TRBJ2-3; unclear D gene. The V end lost 5 bases, the J end lost 1 base, and 10 bases lay between the germline ends. Looked up from germline, CDR1 is PRHDT and CDR2 is FYEKMQ (reference sequence). The length of the CDR3 is 14 residues.

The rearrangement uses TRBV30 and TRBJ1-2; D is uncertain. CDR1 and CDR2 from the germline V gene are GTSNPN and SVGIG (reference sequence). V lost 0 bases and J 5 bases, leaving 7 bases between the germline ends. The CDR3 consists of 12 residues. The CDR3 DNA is TGTGCCTGGAGTGTCCAGGTTTATGGCTACACCTTC. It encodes CAWSVQVYGYTF.

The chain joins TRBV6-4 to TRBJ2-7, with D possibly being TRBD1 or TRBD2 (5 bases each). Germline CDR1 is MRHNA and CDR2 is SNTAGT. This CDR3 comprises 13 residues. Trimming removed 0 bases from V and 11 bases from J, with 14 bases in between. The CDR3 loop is CASSDSYQGPKYF. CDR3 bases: TGTGCCAGCAGTGACTCTTATCAGGGACCCAAGTACTTC.

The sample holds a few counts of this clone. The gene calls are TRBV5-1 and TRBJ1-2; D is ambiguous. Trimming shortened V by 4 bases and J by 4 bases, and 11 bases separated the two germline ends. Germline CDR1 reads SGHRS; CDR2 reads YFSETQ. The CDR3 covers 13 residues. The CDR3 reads CASSPGLTYGYTF. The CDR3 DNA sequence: TGCGCCAGCAGCCCTGGACTGACCTATGGCTACACCTTC.

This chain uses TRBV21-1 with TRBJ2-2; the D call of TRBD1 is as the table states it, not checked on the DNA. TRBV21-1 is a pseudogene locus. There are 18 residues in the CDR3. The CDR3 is CASSKIGTGSANTGELFF. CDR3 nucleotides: TGTGCCAGCAGCAAAATTGGGACAGGGTCGGCGAACACCGGGGAGCTGTTTTTT.

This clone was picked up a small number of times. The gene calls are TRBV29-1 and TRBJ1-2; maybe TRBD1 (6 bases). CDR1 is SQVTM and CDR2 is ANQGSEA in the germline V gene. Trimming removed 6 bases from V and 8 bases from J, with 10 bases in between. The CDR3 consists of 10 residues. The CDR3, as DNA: TGCAGCGTATCAGGGGAGGGCTACACCTTC. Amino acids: CSVSGEGYTF.

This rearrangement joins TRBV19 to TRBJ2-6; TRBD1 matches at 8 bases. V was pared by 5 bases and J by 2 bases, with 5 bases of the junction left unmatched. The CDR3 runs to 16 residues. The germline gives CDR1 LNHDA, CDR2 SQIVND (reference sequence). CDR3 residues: CASSVTRGPGANVLTF. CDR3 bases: TGTGCCAGTAGTGTCACCAGGGGGCCTGGGGCCAACGTCCTGACTTTC.

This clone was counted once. CDR3 sequence reads: CATKGGASNQPQHF. CDR3 bases: TGTGCCACCAAGGGGGGGGCTAGCAATCAGCCCCAGCATTTT. The chain couples TRBV15 to TRBJ1-5, with D possibly TRBD1 on 6 matching bases. In germline, CDR1 is LNHNV, CDR2 YYDKDF (reference sequence). Trimming removed 7 bases at V and 0 bases at J, with 10 bases between. The CDR3 covers 14 residues.

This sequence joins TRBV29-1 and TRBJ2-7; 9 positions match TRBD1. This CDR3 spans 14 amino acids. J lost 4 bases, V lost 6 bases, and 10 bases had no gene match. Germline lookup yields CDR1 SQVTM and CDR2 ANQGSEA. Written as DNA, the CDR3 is TGCAGCGTGGGAACAGGGGGCAGAGGATACGAGCAGTACTTC. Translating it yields CSVGTGGRGYEQYF.

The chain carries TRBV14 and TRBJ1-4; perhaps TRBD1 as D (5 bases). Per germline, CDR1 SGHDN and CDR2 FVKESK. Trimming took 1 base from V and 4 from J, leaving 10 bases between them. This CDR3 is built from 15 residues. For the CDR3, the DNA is TGTGCCAGCAGCCAAGTCGGGGCTCTTAATGAAAAACTGTTTTTT. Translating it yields CASSQVGALNEKLFF.

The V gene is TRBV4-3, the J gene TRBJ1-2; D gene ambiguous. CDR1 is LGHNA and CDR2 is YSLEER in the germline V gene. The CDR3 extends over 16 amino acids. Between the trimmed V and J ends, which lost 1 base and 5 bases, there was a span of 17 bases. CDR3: CASSQVGRPERYGYTF. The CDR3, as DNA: TGCGCCAGCAGCCAAGTTGGACGGCCGGAGAGGTATGGCTACACCTTC.

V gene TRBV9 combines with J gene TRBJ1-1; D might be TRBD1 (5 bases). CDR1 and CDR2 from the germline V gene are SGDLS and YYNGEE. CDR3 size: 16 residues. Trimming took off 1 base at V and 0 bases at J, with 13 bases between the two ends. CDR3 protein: CASSVQAGSMNTEAFF. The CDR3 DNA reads TGTGCCAGCAGCGTACAGGCAGGGTCAATGAACACTGAAGCTTTCTTT.

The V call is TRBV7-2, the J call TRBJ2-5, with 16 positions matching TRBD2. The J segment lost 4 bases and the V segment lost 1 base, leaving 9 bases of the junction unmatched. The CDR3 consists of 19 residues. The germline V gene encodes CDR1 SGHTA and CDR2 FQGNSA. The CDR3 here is CASSLGDGTSGRAIETQYF. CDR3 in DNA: TGTGCCAGCAGCTTAGGAGACGGGACTAGCGGGAGGGCCATAGAGACCCAGTACTTC.

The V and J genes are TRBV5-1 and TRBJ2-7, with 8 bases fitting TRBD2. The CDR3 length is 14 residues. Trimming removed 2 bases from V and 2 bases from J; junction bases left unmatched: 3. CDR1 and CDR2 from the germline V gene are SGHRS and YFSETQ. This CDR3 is CASSLSGGTYEQYF. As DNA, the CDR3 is TGCGCCAGCAGCTTAAGCGGGGGTACCTACGAGCAGTACTTC.

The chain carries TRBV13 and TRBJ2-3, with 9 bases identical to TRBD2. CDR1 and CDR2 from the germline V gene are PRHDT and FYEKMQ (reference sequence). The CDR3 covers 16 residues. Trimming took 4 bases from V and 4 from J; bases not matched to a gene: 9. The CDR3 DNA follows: TGTGCCAGCAGCTCGGGGCGGGAGGGCCGCCCAGATACGCAGTATTTT. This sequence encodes CASSSGREGRPDTQYF.

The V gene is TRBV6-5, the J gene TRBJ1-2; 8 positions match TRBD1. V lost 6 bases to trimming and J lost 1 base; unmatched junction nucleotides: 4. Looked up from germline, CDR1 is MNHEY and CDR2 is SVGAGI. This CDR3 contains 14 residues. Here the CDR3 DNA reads TGTGCCAGCAGAAGCGACAGGGGTAACTATGGCTACACCTTC. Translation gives CASRSDRGNYGYTF.

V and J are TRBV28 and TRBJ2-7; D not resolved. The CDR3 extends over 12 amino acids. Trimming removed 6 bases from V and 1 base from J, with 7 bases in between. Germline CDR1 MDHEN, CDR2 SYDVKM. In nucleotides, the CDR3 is TGTGCCAGCAGCCCTAGATCCTACGAGCAGTACTTC. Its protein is CASSPRSYEQYF.

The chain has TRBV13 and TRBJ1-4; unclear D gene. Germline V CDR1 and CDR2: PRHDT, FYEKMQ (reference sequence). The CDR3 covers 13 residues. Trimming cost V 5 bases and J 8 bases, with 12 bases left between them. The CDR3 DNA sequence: TGTGCCAGCAGCCTCGTGTCCGGAGAAAAACTGTTTTTT. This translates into CASSLVSGEKLFF.

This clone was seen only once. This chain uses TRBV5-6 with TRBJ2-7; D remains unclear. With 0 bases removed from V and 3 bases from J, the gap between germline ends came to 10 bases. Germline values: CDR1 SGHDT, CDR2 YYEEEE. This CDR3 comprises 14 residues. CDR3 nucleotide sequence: TGTGCCAGCAGCTTGGGACTTCAGGTCTACGAGCAGTACTTC. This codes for CASSLGLQVYEQYF.

The CDR3 reads CASSEPSLGQGYTF. CDR3 sequence (DNA): TGTGCCAGCAGTGAACCCAGCCTAGGTCAAGGCTACACCTTC. The V gene is TRBV25-1, the J gene TRBJ1-2; D is unclear. V lost 2 bases and J lost 8, with 15 bases in between. The CDR3 extends over 14 amino acids. CDR1 is MGHDK, CDR2 SYGVNS, per germline.

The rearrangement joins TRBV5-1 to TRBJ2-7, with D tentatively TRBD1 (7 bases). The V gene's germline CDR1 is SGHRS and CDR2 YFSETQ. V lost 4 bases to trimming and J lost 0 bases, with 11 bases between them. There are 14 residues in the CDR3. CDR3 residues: CASSLRGDSYEQYF. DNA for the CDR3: TGCGCCAGCAGCCTCAGGGGGGACTCCTACGAGCAGTACTTC.